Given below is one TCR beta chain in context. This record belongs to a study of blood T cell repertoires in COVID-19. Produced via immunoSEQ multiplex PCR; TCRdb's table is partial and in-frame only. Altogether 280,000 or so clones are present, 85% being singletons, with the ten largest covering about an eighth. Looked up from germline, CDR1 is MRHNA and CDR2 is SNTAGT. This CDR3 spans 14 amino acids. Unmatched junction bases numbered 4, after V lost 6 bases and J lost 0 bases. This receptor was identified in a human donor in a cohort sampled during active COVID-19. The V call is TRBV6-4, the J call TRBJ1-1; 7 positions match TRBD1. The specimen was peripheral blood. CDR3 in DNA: TGTGCCAGCAGACGGGACAGTATGAACACTGAAGCTTTCTTT. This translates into CASRRDSMNTEAFF.